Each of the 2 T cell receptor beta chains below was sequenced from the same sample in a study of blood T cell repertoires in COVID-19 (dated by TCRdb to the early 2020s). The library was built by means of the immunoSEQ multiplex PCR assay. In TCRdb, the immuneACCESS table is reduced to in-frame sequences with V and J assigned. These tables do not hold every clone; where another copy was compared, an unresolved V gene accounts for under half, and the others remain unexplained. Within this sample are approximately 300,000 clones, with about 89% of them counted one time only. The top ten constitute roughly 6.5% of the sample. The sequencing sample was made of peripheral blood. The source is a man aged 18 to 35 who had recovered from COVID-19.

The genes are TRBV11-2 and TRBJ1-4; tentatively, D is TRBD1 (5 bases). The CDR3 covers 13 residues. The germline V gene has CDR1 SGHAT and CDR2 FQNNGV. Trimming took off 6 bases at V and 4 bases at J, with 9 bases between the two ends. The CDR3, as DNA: TGTGCCAGCAGTCGACAGCTTAATGAAAAACTGTTTTTT. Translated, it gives CASSRQLNEKLFF.

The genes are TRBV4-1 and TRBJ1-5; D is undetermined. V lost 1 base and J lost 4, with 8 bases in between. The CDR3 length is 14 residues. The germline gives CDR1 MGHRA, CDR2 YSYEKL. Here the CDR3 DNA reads TGCGCCAGCAGCCAAGTCGAGGGAAATCAGCCCCAGCATTTT. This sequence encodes CASSQVEGNQPQHF.